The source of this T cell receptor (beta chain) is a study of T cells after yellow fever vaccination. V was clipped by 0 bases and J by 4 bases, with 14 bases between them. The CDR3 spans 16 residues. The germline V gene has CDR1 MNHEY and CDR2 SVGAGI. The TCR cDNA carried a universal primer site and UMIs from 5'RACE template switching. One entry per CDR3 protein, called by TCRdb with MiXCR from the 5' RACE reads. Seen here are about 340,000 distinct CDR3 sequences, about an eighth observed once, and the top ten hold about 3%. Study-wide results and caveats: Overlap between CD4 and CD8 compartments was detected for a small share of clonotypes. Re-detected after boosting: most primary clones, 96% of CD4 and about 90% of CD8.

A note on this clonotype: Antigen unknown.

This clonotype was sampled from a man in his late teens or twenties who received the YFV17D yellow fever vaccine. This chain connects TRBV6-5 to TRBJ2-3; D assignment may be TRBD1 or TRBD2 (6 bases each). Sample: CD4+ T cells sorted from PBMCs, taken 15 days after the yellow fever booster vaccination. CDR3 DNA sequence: TGTGCCAGCAGTTACTCGATTGTTGGGGGGCCAGATACGCAGTATTTT. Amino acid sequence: CASSYSIVGGPDTQYF.